This is a list of T cell receptor beta chains from one sample in a study of technical replicates of blood from several donors. Method: immunoSEQ multiplex PCR; TCRdb's copy keeps in-frame clones and lacks some. The sample lists about 100,000 clones, about 95% occurring once. What was sequenced was T cells isolated from PBMCs. All receptors derive from a human donor in good health. CDR3s include the opening cysteine and the closing phenylalanine or tryptophan. A D gene is named only where the DNA matches it firmly.

V,J,D,DNA,CDR3
TRBV14,TRBJ2-3,NA,TGTGCCAGCAGCCATGGCGGGGGCGCCGGGACAGATACGCAGTATTTT,CASSHGGGAGTDTQYF
TRBV5-4,TRBJ1-2,NA,TGTGCCACCTATGGAGTGAATGATGGCTACACCTTC,CATYGVNDGYTF
TRBV4-2,TRBJ1-3,NA,TGTGCCAGCAGCCAAGATTGGCAGGGATCAGGAAACACCATATATTTT,CASSQDWQGSGNTIYF
TRBV19,TRBJ2-7,TRBD2,TGTGCCAGTAGTGAAGTAGCGGGAGTGTGGTACGAGCAGTACTTC,CASSEVAGVWYEQYF
TRBV28,TRBJ2-1,TRBD2,TGTGCCAGTTCCGGGGGGGTCTCCTACAATGAGCAGTTCTTC,CASSGGVSYNEQFF
TRBV11-2,TRBJ2-7,NA,TGTGCCAGCAGCATTCTTTCTTTGGAGCAGTACTTC,CASSILSLEQYF
TRBV28,TRBJ2-5,NA,TGTGCCAGCAGTTATAGAGAGACCCAGTACTTC,CASSYRETQYF
TRBV2,TRBJ1-1,TRBD1,TGTGCCAGCAGCGAACAGGGGGTATGGACTGAAGCTTTCTTT,CASSEQGVWTEAFF
TRBV19,TRBJ1-1,NA,TGTGCCAGTAGTATCCCAGGGTCGGCCACTGAAGCTTTCTTT,CASSIPGSATEAFF
TRBV7-9,TRBJ2-3,NA,TGTGCCAGCAGCTCTACGGGAAGGGCCTTGTCCAGCACAGATACGCAGTATTTT,CASSSTGRALSSTDTQYF
TRBV7-9,TRBJ1-5,TRBD1,TGTGCCAGCAGCTTAGGTCAGGGGGATCAGCCCCAGCATTTT,CASSLGQGDQPQHF
TRBV30,TRBJ2-3,NA,TGTGCCTGGAGTGTACGAGAGGATACGCAGTATTTT,CAWSVREDTQYF
TRBV5-6,TRBJ2-7,TRBD2,TGTGCCAGCAGCTCCATCGGGTCTTGGAGCGGGAGTTCCCACGAGCAGTACTTC,CASSSIGSWSGSSHEQYF
TRBV28,TRBJ1-5,TRBD1,TGTGCCAGCAGTTTATCTAGGGGACAGGGGGCGGGGCAGCCCCAGCATTTT,CASSLSRGQGAGQPQHF
TRBV7-6,TRBJ1-3,NA,TGTGCCAGCAGCTTAGCGCTCAGCTCTGGAAACACCATATATTTT,CASSLALSSGNTIYF
TRBV9,TRBJ2-3,NA,TGTGCCAGCAGCCCAGGGCCCCGGGCAGATACGCAGTATTTT,CASSPGPRADTQYF